This T cell receptor (beta chain) was recovered during a study of shared clonotypes between healthy human individuals. General study points: Sorted-subset sequencing, rarefaction showed, was incomplete despite large depth. Tissues were not sampled, only blood, and their repertoires likely differ.

Naive CD4+ cells were CD45RA-selected; the remaining cells were memory. Note on this clone: Its antigen remains unknown.

TCRdb's table, derived via immunoSEQ multiplex PCR, lists solely in-frame clones and lacks some. The sample records approximately 1.5 million clones, 95% to 99% being singletons. V shed 4 bases and J shed 4 bases, with 15 bases lying between them. Germline CDR1 reads SGDLS; CDR2 reads YYNGEE. The CDR3 is 14 amino acids. Sequencing was done on a sample of naive CD4+ T cells sorted from blood. Subset specified: CD45RA+ positively selected. This TCR was sampled from a man younger than 45 in good health. The chain links TRBV9 to TRBJ2-7, with no clear D. The CDR3 loop is CASSPAGPQYEQYF. In DNA form, the CDR3 reads TGTGCCAGCAGCCCCGCCGGCCCCCAATACGAGCAGTACTTC.